This TCR beta chain appears in the sequencing data of a study of cytotoxic CD8 clonotypes in ibrutinib-treated CLL. Trimming pared 3 bases from V and 3 bases from J, leaving 12 bases between. Germline V CDR1 and CDR2: SGHAT, FQNNGV. CDR3 length: 14 amino acids. Sequenced by immunoSEQ multiplex PCR; TCRdb stores in-frame clones only, minus some. The data show about 130,000 clones, around three quarters seen once. The sample in question was PBMCs, obtained after 12 months of ibrutinib treatment. The chain employs TRBV11-2 and TRBJ2-7, with D perhaps given as TRBD1 or TRBD2 (5 bases each). The clonotype comes from a human donor with chronic lymphocytic leukemia. CDR3 residues: CASSLQGVSYEQYF. In DNA, the CDR3 is TGTGCCAGCAGCTTGCAGGGAGTCAGCTACGAGCAGTACTTC.